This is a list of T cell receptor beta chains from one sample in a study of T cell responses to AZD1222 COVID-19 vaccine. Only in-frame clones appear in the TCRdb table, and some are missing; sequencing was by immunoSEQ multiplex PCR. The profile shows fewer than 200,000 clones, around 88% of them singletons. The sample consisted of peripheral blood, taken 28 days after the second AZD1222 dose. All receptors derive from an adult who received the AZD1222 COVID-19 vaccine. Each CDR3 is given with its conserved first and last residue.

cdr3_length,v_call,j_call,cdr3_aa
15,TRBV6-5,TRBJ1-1,CASRQETWMNTEAFF
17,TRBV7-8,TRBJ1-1,CASSLGFRAGRYTEAFF
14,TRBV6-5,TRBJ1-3,CASSTQGSGNTIYF
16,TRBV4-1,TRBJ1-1,CASSPLEGHPNTEAFF
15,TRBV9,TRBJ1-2,CASSAATGLNYGYTF
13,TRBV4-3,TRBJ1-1,CASSQISGTEAFF
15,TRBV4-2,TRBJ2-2,CASSQLQGDTGELFF
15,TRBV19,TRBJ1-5,CASSIAEYSNQPQHF
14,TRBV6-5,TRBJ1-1,CASSAQGLNTEAFF
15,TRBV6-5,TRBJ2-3,CASRTSGAHTDTQYF
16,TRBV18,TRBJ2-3,CASSPGLAGPTNTQYF
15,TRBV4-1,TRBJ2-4,CASSQDVLAKNIQYF
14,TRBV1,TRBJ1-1,CTSSQYLWQLEAFF
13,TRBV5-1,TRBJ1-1,CASSLFTDTEAFF
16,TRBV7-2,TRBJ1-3,CASRSWGTLSGNTIYF
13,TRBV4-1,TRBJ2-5,CASSQRPEETQYF
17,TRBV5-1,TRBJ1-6,CASSLVPASSYNSPLHF
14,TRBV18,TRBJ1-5,CASLLTTDNQPQHF